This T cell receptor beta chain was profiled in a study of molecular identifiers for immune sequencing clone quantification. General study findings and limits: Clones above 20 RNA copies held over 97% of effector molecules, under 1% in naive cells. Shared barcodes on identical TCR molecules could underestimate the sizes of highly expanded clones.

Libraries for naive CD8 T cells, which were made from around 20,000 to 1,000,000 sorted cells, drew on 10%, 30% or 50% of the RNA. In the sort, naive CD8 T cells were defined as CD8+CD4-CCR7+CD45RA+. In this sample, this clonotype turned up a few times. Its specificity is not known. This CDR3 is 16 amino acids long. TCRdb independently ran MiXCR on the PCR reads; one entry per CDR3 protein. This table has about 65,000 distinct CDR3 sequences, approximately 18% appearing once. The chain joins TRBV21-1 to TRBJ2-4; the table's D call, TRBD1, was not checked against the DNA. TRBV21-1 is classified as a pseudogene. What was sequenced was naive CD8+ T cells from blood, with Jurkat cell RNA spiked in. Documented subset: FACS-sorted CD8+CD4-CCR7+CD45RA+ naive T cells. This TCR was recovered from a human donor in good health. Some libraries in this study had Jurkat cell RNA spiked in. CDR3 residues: CASSKDRGLTKNIQYF. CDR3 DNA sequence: TGTGCCAGCAGCAAGGACAGGGGGCTAACCAAAAACATTCAGTACTTC.